Listed below are T cell receptor beta chains from one sample, sequenced in a study of shared clonotypes between healthy human individuals. Clones were read by immunoSEQ multiplex PCR, and TCRdb kept only the in-frame ones, dropping some. The sample shows millions of clones, 85% to 95% of them seen only once. Material for sequencing was naive CD4+ T cells sorted from blood. Receptors originate from a man between 18 and 29 years old in good health. The conserved cysteine and the conserved F or W are not part of the CDR3 here. Fields, in order: V gene, J gene, CDR3 protein.

V: TRBV10-3; J: TRBJ2-2; CDR3: AISELPRTGFNGELF
V: TRBV7-8; J: TRBJ2-5; CDR3: ASSPLRRETQY
V: TRBV10-3; J: TRBJ2-7; CDR3: AISEGLASRGQY
V: TRBV5-1; J: TRBJ2-3; CDR3: ASSLTGHITDTQY
V: TRBV6-1; J: TRBJ2-7; CDR3: ASTPGQGTGYEQY
V: TRBV5-6; J: TRBJ1-2; CDR3: ASSLDRVFYGYT
V: TRBV6-5; J: TRBJ2-1; CDR3: ASSYSGVSYNEQF
V: TRBV28; J: TRBJ2-7; CDR3: ASRGDTYEQY
V: TRBV7-7; J: TRBJ1-4; CDR3: ASTHTTGTGNEKLF
V: TRBV6-5; J: TRBJ2-7; CDR3: ASTRGIGYEQY
V: TRBV6-5; J: TRBJ2-3; CDR3: ASSGALKATDTQY
V: TRBV20-1; J: TRBJ1-1; CDR3: SANFLRETF
V: TRBV18; J: TRBJ2-7; CDR3: ASSRGTSGDEQY
V: TRBV7-9; J: TRBJ2-3; CDR3: ASSSSGRSTDTQY
V: TRBV7-9; J: TRBJ2-3; CDR3: ASSLGRSSTDTQY
V: TRBV28; J: TRBJ1-4; CDR3: ASRIDRGPNEKLF
V: TRBV10-2; J: TRBJ2-5; CDR3: ASGMYQETQY
V: TRBV10-3; J: TRBJ1-5; CDR3: AISEEGRGYQPQH
V: TRBV5-1; J: TRBJ2-1; CDR3: ASSLGQYNEQF
V: TRBV10-1; J: TRBJ2-5; CDR3: ASSLTGTEETQY
V: TRBV7-8; J: TRBJ1-1; CDR3: ASSTTGGGNTEAF
V: TRBV7-2; J: TRBJ2-7; CDR3: ASSLTSGGHSYEQY
V: TRBV5-1; J: TRBJ1-4; CDR3: ASSRTALGEKLF
V: TRBV19; J: TRBJ2-5; CDR3: ASKGGETETQY
V: TRBV5-1; J: TRBJ2-1; CDR3: ASSLEGRNNEQF
V: TRBV5-1; J: TRBJ2-3; CDR3: ASTQGGTDTQY
V: TRBV28; J: TRBJ2-7; CDR3: ASGFLSGGSYEQY
V: TRBV5-4; J: TRBJ1-4; CDR3: ASSFTSGATNEKLF
V: TRBV11-1; J: TRBJ1-5; CDR3: ASSPGLNQPQH
V: TRBV7-3; J: TRBJ2-2; CDR3: ASSPGWTGELF
V: TRBV27; J: TRBJ1-6; CDR3: ASSLRGGWDSPLH
V: TRBV5-5; J: TRBJ2-5; CDR3: ASSLGLATETQY
V: TRBV27; J: TRBJ2-6; CDR3: ASGRDSLWGANVLT
V: TRBV7-2; J: TRBJ1-2; CDR3: ASSRGANGYT
V: TRBV6-5; J: TRBJ1-1; CDR3: ASRAGVWAEAF
V: TRBV11-2; J: TRBJ2-5; CDR3: ASTEHGSKGQETQY
V: TRBV5-1; J: TRBJ2-5; CDR3: ASSLGLAGGQETQY
V: TRBV5-4; J: TRBJ2-5; CDR3: ASSLGVSGGQETQY
V: TRBV4-3; J: TRBJ2-6; CDR3: ASSPGTGGLWANVLT
V: TRBV7-2; J: TRBJ2-4; CDR3: ASSQRTSGALAKNIQY
V: TRBV27; J: TRBJ1-1; CDR3: ASSQKGGTEAF
V: TRBV5-4; J: TRBJ2-7; CDR3: ASSLWGTYEQY
V: TRBV13; J: TRBJ2-7; CDR3: ASSQDPNYEQY
V: TRBV20-1; J: TRBJ2-7; CDR3: SATMLGEQY
V: TRBV7-2; J: TRBJ2-7; CDR3: ASSSPGSAEQY
V: TRBV18; J: TRBJ2-7; CDR3: ASSQVTGPYEQY
V: TRBV5-1; J: TRBJ1-2; CDR3: ASKAGLGLVYGYT
V: TRBV5-8; J: TRBJ2-7; CDR3: ASSLERQGEQY
V: TRBV15; J: TRBJ2-3; CDR3: ATSRRMGQGGDTQY
V: TRBV27; J: TRBJ2-7; CDR3: ASSLRRTSLSYEQY
V: TRBV25-1; J: TRBJ2-6; CDR3: ASSPGGDGANVLT
V: TRBV10-1; J: TRBJ2-7; CDR3: ASSDGGLPYEQY
V: TRBV6-5; J: TRBJ1-1; CDR3: ASSLGTGVTEAF